Shown below are 6 T cell receptor beta chains from a single sample sequenced in a study of T-cell memory formation after mild COVID-19. One entry per CDR3 protein, called by TCRdb with MiXCR from the 5' RACE reads. Of about 350,000 distinct CDR3 sequences in the sample, approximately 14% were seen once. Sequencing input: PBMCs or a T cell subset sorted from them (not recorded which). The receptor set was obtained from a man between 18 and 29 years old who had mild COVID-19 (a few samples of this study predate the infection). Cell type and time point are not known.

This clonotype was counted a few times. The chain combines TRBV28 with TRBJ1-5; D not certain. Per germline, CDR1 MDHEN and CDR2 SYDVKM. The CDR3 consists of 14 residues. V shed 6 bases and J shed 1 base, with 10 bases lying between them. Here the CDR3 DNA reads TGTGCCAGCAGACCCCCGGCCAGCAATCAGCCCCAGCATTTT. It encodes CASRPPASNQPQHF.

The V gene is TRBV5-1, the J gene TRBJ2-7; tentative D call: TRBD1 (6 bases). The V end lost 0 bases, the J end lost 4 bases, and 14 bases lay between the germline ends. The CDR3 contains 15 residues. CDR1 SGHRS and CDR2 YFSETQ come from the germline V gene. The DNA of the CDR3 is TGCGCCAGCAGCTTGGAAGGGGGTCAGAAGTACGAGCAGTACTTC. It specifies CASSLEGGQKYEQYF.

This clonotype was picked up a small number of times. This sequence joins TRBV5-5 and TRBJ1-2, with TRBD1 identical over 7 bases. CDR1 and CDR2 (germline): SGHKS, YYEKEE (reference sequence). The CDR3 is made up of 16 amino acids. J was trimmed by 2 bases and V by 3 bases; bases with no gene match: 10. The CDR3 DNA sequence: TGTGCCAGCAGCTATACGGGACAGTTGAAAAACTATGGCTACACCTTC. The encoded protein is CASSYTGQLKNYGYTF.

The J gene is TRBJ1-2, the V gene TRBV12-3 or TRBV12-4, with 7 bases aligning to TRBD1. This CDR3 contains 15 residues. V lost 2 bases and J lost 8; bases outside the gene matches: 11. The CDR3, as DNA: TGTGCCAGCAGTTTACAGGCAGGGGGAAGTCGGGGCTACACCTTC. Protein sequence: CASSLQAGGSRGYTF.

In its sample, this clonotype was seen a few times. This rearrangement joins TRBV23-1 to TRBJ2-1; D possibly corresponds to TRBD1 (6 bases). TRBV23-1 is classed as an ORF, of uncertain function. Trimming removed 0 bases at V and 4 bases at J, with 13 bases between. The CDR3 spans 16 residues. This CDR3 is CASSQSWDKTYNEQFF. In DNA form, the CDR3 reads TGCGCCAGCAGTCAATCCTGGGACAAAACTTACAATGAGCAGTTCTTC.

The J gene is TRBJ2-3, the V gene TRBV10-2; 9 positions agree with TRBD2. V lost 3 bases and J lost 6; bases outside the gene matches: 7. Germline-derived CDR1 and CDR2 are WSHSY and SAAADI. CDR3 length: 15 amino acids. CDR3 region: CASSDAGGLRDTQYF. Written as DNA, the CDR3 is TGCGCCAGCAGTGACGCGGGGGGGCTCCGGGATACGCAGTATTTT.